The 3 T cell receptor beta chains presented below share a single source sample, sequenced in a study of identical twins. Via MiXCR, TCRdb re-called the 5' RACE reads, giving one row per CDR3 protein. The sample has approximately 1.8 million distinct CDR3 sequences, about 31% seen once. The material sequenced was cord blood. The receptor set was obtained from a newborn girl in good health.

The gene calls are TRBV7-9 and TRBJ2-1; 10 nucleotides line up with TRBD2. There are 16 residues in the CDR3. From germline, CDR1 is SEHNR and CDR2 FQNEAQ (reference sequence). Trimming took 0 bases from V and 5 from J; bases not matched to a gene: 4. CDR3 bases: TGTGCCAGCAGCTTAGCGGCCGGGACTAGCGACAATGAGCAGTTCTTC. This translates into CASSLAAGTSDNEQFF.

This clonotype was seen a few times. The chain links TRBV7-2 to TRBJ2-3; D not resolved. This CDR3 region has 15 residues. Trimming stripped 1 base from V and 0 bases from J, with 8 bases between. CDR1 is SGHTA and CDR2 is FQGNSA in the germline V gene. The CDR3 reads CASSLVLESTDTQYF. CDR3 nucleotides: TGTGCCAGCAGCTTAGTTCTAGAAAGCACAGATACGCAGTATTTT.

This clonotype was counted a few times. V is TRBV28 and J is TRBJ1-2; D not certain. The CDR3 covers 12 residues. Germline V gene lookup returns CDR1 MDHEN and CDR2 SYDVKM. V was pared by 10 bases and J by 4 bases, with 13 bases between. In nucleotides, the CDR3 is TGTGCCATTCGCGCACAGTCCTATGGCTACACCTTC. Encoded protein: CAIRAQSYGYTF.